These 30 T cell receptor beta chains share one sample of origin, sequenced in a study of blood T cells in healthy people across ages (dated by TCRdb to between 2015 and 2017). To prepare the library, 5' RACE was applied. TCRdb names Illumina HiSeq 2500 as the instrument used. A second about 7 to 11 cycle PCR used a sample-barcoded 5' primer and a J-beta primer mix. TCRdb reprocessing: public reads trimmed at Q25 with fastp, clones called with MiXCR, in-frame beta chains kept. Under each unique CDR3 protein, matching rows form one entry showing the most common genes and DNA. A total of about 1.8 million distinct CDR3 sequences appear in this sample, approximately 50% of them only once. The top ten clonotypes cover approximately 2% of the sample. Sample: blood. The source of these receptors is a woman between 40 and 55 years old in good health.

The genes are TRBV2 and TRBJ1-2; 7 bases are shared with TRBD1. The CDR3 contains 12 residues. Trimming cost V 10 bases and J 4 bases; bases outside gene matches: 6. Germline-derived CDR1 and CDR2 are SNHLY and FYNNEI. This CDR3 is CATSGGGYGYTF. CDR3 bases: TGTGCCACTTCAGGGGGTGGCTATGGCTACACCTTC.

A few counts support this clonotype. The CDR3, as DNA: TGTGCCAGCAGTTTTCCCAGGGCTGGGGCCAACGTCCTGACTTTC. Amino acid sequence: CASSFPRAGANVLTF. The rearrangement joins TRBV12-3 or TRBV12-4 to TRBJ2-6, with D possibly being TRBD1 (5 bases). Trimming took off 3 bases at V and 2 bases at J, with 8 bases between the two ends. CDR3 length: 15 residues.

This clonotype was detected a few times. The chain carries TRBV28 and TRBJ2-7, with 9 bases identical to TRBD1. V shed 6 bases, J shed 0 bases, and the junction held 9 bases outside the gene matches. Germline V CDR1 and CDR2: MDHEN, SYDVKM. There are 16 residues in the CDR3. CDR3 DNA: TGTGCCAGCAGCTCATCCGGGACAGGGTACTCCTACGAGCAGTACTTC. Its protein is CASSSSGTGYSYEQYF.

A few counts support this clonotype. The gene calls are TRBV29-1 and TRBJ2-1; D may match TRBD1 or TRBD2 (6 bases each). The CDR3 is 13 amino acids. Germline CDR1 reads SQVTM; CDR2 reads ANQGSEA. V was shortened by 6 bases and J by 9 bases, with 18 bases between the two germline ends. The CDR3 region is CSVTPPPGAEQFF. In DNA, the CDR3 is TGCAGCGTGACCCCTCCCCCGGGGGCTGAGCAGTTCTTC.

The V gene is TRBV5-1, the J gene TRBJ2-5, with D perhaps TRBD1 (6 bases). Germline V CDR1 and CDR2: SGHRS, YFSETQ. V lost 1 base, J lost 3 bases, and 10 bases lay in between. The CDR3 consists of 14 residues. The CDR3: CASSLLTGEETQYF. CDR3 DNA sequence: TGCGCCAGCAGCTTGCTGACAGGTGAAGAGACCCAGTACTTC.

The rearrangement links TRBV20-1 to TRBJ2-7; TRBD1 agrees at 7 bases. The CDR3 consists of 14 residues. The germline V gene encodes CDR1 DFQATT and CDR2 SNEGSKA (reference sequence). J lost 7 bases, V lost 3 bases, and 12 bases had no gene match. The CDR3, as DNA: TGCAGTGCTAGCTCCGGGACAGCCTACAATGAGCAGTACTTC. Encoded protein: CSASSGTAYNEQYF.

This clonotype appeared a single time. CDR3 sequence reads: CASSFNGDTDTQYF. In nucleotides, the CDR3 is TGTGCCAGCAGCTTTAACGGGGACACAGATACGCAGTATTTT. The chain links TRBV5-4 to TRBJ2-3, with D possibly TRBD2 on 5 matching bases. Trimming pared 2 bases from V and 2 bases from J, leaving 9 bases between. Germline CDR1 reads SGHNT; CDR2 reads YYREEE (reference sequence). The CDR3 runs 14 residues.

This clonotype was counted ten times or more. V usage is TRBV7-8 and J usage is TRBJ2-7; D not resolved. The CDR3 covers 15 residues. Trimming stripped 0 bases from V and 4 bases from J, with 13 bases between. From germline, CDR1 is SGHVS and CDR2 FQNEAQ. In DNA, the CDR3 is TGTGCCAGCAGCTTAGCCCCCCTAATTAGGTACGAGCAGTACTTC. Residues: CASSLAPLIRYEQYF.

The chain has TRBV29-1 and TRBJ1-2; no firm D call. Between the trimmed V and J ends, which lost 3 bases and 8 bases, there was a span of 10 bases. Germline values: CDR1 SQVTM, CDR2 ANQGSEA. The CDR3 spans 11 residues. The CDR3 region has the DNA TGCAGCGTTGAGGCAGGAGGAGGCTACACCTTC. This codes for CSVEAGGGYTF.

The chain uses TRBV4-1 and TRBJ2-3, with a possible D match to TRBD2 (5 bases). CDR3 size: 16 residues. The germline V gene encodes CDR1 MGHRA and CDR2 YSYEKL. The germline V and J ends were trimmed by 0 bases and 6 bases, with 16 bases remaining between them. The CDR3 here is CASSQDKERVRDTQYF. The CDR3 bases are TGCGCCAGCAGCCAAGATAAGGAGAGGGTTCGCGATACGCAGTATTTT.

The gene calls are TRBV10-3 and TRBJ2-3, with TRBD2 matching over 11 bases. This CDR3 contains 17 residues. Germline V CDR1 and CDR2: ENHRY, SYGVKD. Trimming at V came to 0 bases and at J to 5 bases, leaving 7 bases not matched to a gene. The CDR3 loop reads CAISESSVAGGQDTQYF. Written as DNA, the CDR3 is TGTGCCATCAGTGAGTCGAGCGTAGCGGGGGGGCAAGATACGCAGTATTTT.

The chain joins TRBV10-3 to TRBJ2-7; tentatively, D is TRBD1 (6 bases). Per the germline V gene, CDR1 is ENHRY and CDR2 is SYGVKD. V was pared by 5 bases and J by 0 bases, with 14 bases between. This CDR3 is 15 amino acids long. CDR3 loop: CAISLKRGSSYEQYF. The DNA for the CDR3 is TGTGCCATCAGTCTCAAGAGGGGGAGCTCCTACGAGCAGTACTTC.

V and J are TRBV7-6 and TRBJ2-3; D is possibly TRBD2 (6 bases). CDR1 SGHVS and CDR2 FNYEAQ come from the germline V gene. The CDR3 loop spans 16 amino acids. V was cut by 5 bases and J by 0 bases, with 15 bases left in between. The CDR3 loop reads CASSQSIGTSTDTQYF. The CDR3 DNA reads TGTGCCAGCAGCCAGTCGATCGGGACTAGCACAGATACGCAGTATTTT.

CDR3 in amino acids: CASSRLIPGPTYEQYF. CDR3 nucleotide sequence: TGTGCCAGCAGCCGTCTAATTCCGGGGCCCACCTACGAGCAGTACTTC. The V gene is TRBV7-2, the J gene TRBJ2-4; possibly TRBD1 or TRBD2 for D (5 bases each). The DNA end is a closer match to TRBJ2-7, so the J assignment may be wrong. Germline V lookup: CDR1 SGHTA, CDR2 FQGNSA. The CDR3 totals 16 residues.

The rearrangement links TRBV6-6 to TRBJ2-7, with 7 bases fitting TRBD1. J lost 0 bases, V lost 6 bases, and 8 bases had no gene match. The germline V gene encodes CDR1 MNHNY and CDR2 SVGAGI (reference sequence). CDR3 length equals 15 residues. The CDR3 DNA follows: TGTGCCAGCAGAATTACAGGGGCCTCCTCCTACGAGCAGTACTTC. Its protein is CASRITGASSYEQYF.

This chain links TRBV25-1 with TRBJ2-1; maybe TRBD2 (5 bases). Germline assignment: CDR1 MGHDK and CDR2 SYGVNS. Trimming took off 2 bases at V and 10 bases at J, with 9 bases between the two ends. This CDR3 is 12 amino acids long. CDR3 amino acids: CASSELGGEQFF. For the CDR3, the DNA is TGTGCCAGCAGTGAACTCGGCGGGGAGCAGTTCTTC.

This clonotype was detected a few times. The V call is TRBV4-3, the J call TRBJ2-3; 8 positions match TRBD2. The CDR3 runs to 17 residues. Trimming at V came to 0 bases and at J to 0 bases, leaving 5 bases not matched to a gene. Germline V gene sequence: CDR1 LGHNA, CDR2 YSLEER. The CDR3 nucleotides read TGCGCCAGCAGCCAAGACGGCAGCGGGAGAAGCACAGATACGCAGTATTTT. Protein product: CASSQDGSGRSTDTQYF.

V is TRBV10-3 and J is TRBJ1-5; the D gene is possibly TRBD1 (5 bases). Trimming took off 0 bases at V and 2 bases at J, with 14 bases between the two ends. The CDR3 covers 17 residues. Germline CDR1 is ENHRY and CDR2 is SYGVKD. The CDR3 nucleotides read TGTGCCATCAGTGAGTCCTTTAGGGGTAGTGGCAATCAGCCCCAGCATTTT. Its protein is CAISESFRGSGNQPQHF.

V and J are TRBV11-2 and TRBJ1-2; 8 bases fit TRBD1. Germline CDR1 SGHAT, CDR2 FQNNGV. CDR3 size: 15 residues. V lost 5 bases and J lost 0; bases outside the gene matches: 5. CDR3 loop: CASSQGAGPNYGYTF. The CDR3, as DNA: TGTGCCAGCAGCCAGGGGGCAGGGCCTAACTATGGCTACACCTTC.

This clonotype was seen a handful of times. V gene TRBV12-3 or TRBV12-4 combines with J gene TRBJ1-5; D gene unclear. The CDR3 extends over 15 amino acids. Trimming cost V 3 bases and J 0 bases, with 9 bases left between them. The CDR3 DNA follows: TGTGCCAGCAGTTTGGTCACGTATAGCAATCAGCCCCAGCATTTT. Protein sequence: CASSLVTYSNQPQHF.

The V gene is TRBV4-3, the J gene TRBJ2-1, with 9 bases aligning to TRBD2. V lost 0 bases, J lost 2 bases, and 5 bases stayed unmatched. The germline gives CDR1 LGHNA, CDR2 YSLEER. This CDR3 has 17 residues. The DNA of the CDR3 is TGCGCCAGCAGCCAAGATGGTAGCGGGGGACCCTACAATGAGCAGTTCTTC. It specifies CASSQDGSGGPYNEQFF.

This sequence joins TRBV7-6 and TRBJ1-2; D unresolved. The CDR3 runs to 13 residues. V lost 1 base to trimming and J lost 8 bases, with 11 bases between them. The germline V gene encodes CDR1 SGHVS and CDR2 FNYEAQ. The CDR3 DNA reads TGTGCCAGCAGCTTAGGGGTCGGTGGAGGCTACACCTTC. Translation: CASSLGVGGGYTF.

This clonotype has just a few counts. The V gene is TRBV4-2, the J gene TRBJ1-2; 7 bases align to TRBD1. The V gene end was trimmed by 1 base and the J gene end by 4 bases; junction bases not matched to a gene: 6. Germline V gives CDR1 LGHNA, CDR2 YNFKEQ. This CDR3 region has 15 residues. The CDR3 is CASSQGGTAIYGYTF. The CDR3 region has the DNA TGTGCCAGCAGCCAAGGAGGGACAGCGATCTATGGCTACACCTTC.

The chain couples TRBV11-2 to TRBJ2-3; the D is unclear. The CDR3 has 15 amino acids. The germline V gene encodes CDR1 SGHAT and CDR2 FQNNGV. Trimming took off 0 bases at V and 4 bases at J, with 11 bases between the two ends. The CDR3 loop reads CASSLDINYPDTQYF. The CDR3 DNA sequence: TGTGCCAGCAGCTTAGATATCAACTACCCAGATACGCAGTATTTT.

The sample holds many counts of this clonotype. CDR3 residues: CASSQDRQQETQYF. The CDR3 DNA sequence: TGCGCCAGCAGCCAAGACCGCCAGCAAGAGACCCAGTACTTC. The chain is built from TRBV4-3 and TRBJ2-5, with D unresolved. The CDR3 sequence is 14 residues long. V lost 0 bases and J 2 bases, leaving 7 bases between the germline ends. Germline-derived CDR1 and CDR2 are LGHNA and YSLEER.

The sample holds a few counts of this clonotype. The chain uses TRBV6-2 or TRBV6-3 and TRBJ2-5, with D maybe TRBD2 (7 bases). Germline loops: CDR1 MNHEY, CDR2 SVGEGT. The CDR3 contains 15 residues. Trimming shortened V by 3 bases and J by 2 bases, and 13 bases separated the two germline ends. As DNA, the CDR3 is TGTGCCAGCAGTTATGGCGGGGGCCATCAAGAGACCCAGTACTTC. Residues: CASSYGGGHQETQYF.

The gene calls are TRBV20-1 and TRBJ2-3; TRBD2 matches 12 bases. V gave up 3 bases and J gave up 4 bases; unmatched junction bases: 5. The V gene's germline CDR1 is DFQATT and CDR2 SNEGSKA (reference sequence). This CDR3 comprises 15 residues. The CDR3 is CSASPSGGAADTQYF. CDR3 DNA: TGCAGTGCTAGCCCTAGCGGGGGGGCAGCAGATACGCAGTATTTT.

The chain links TRBV28 to TRBJ2-7; 7 bases align to TRBD1. The CDR3 is 14 residues long. With V trimmed by 5 bases and J by 5 bases, 9 bases remained unmatched. Per the germline V gene, CDR1 is MDHEN and CDR2 is SYDVKM. This chain's CDR3 is CASSAPTGYDEQYF. In DNA, the CDR3 is TGTGCCAGCAGTGCCCCGACAGGGTACGACGAGCAGTACTTC.

The rearrangement joins TRBV20-1 to TRBJ2-3; 12 positions agree with TRBD2. The junction had 7 bases not matched to a gene; V was cut back by 3 bases and J by 3 bases. The germline gives CDR1 DFQATT, CDR2 SNEGSKA (reference sequence). This CDR3 is built from 16 residues. This chain's CDR3 is CSASRLAGVETDTQYF. CDR3 nucleotide sequence: TGCAGTGCTAGTCGACTAGCGGGGGTGGAGACAGATACGCAGTATTTT.

V gene TRBV15 combines with J gene TRBJ2-3, with 10 bases matching TRBD2. CDR1 is LNHNV and CDR2 is YYDKDF in the germline V gene (reference sequence). V trimming: 0 bases; J trimming: 5 bases; junction bases outside the gene matches: 8. CDR3 size: 17 residues. The CDR3 DNA reads TGTGCCACCAGCAGAGATAGGAAGCGGGGGGGCTTAGATACGCAGTATTTT. Its protein is CATSRDRKRGGLDTQYF.